Presented here are 19 T cell receptor beta chains from one specimen sequenced in a study of cytomegalovirus exposure and HLA in healthy donors. The primer mix had 60 Vbeta and 13 Jbeta primers. The repertoire was sequenced with immunoSEQ multiplex PCR; TCRdb's copy has only in-frame clones and lacks some. Among 150,000 to 200,000 clones listed, 77% were seen once. The sample taken for sequencing was PBMCs. The origin of the receptors is a woman aged 25 to 39 in good health and CMV-seropositive.

As for this clone: A read error may account for a junction end that differs from germline. The J gene is TRBJ2-7, the V gene TRBV7-8, with D possibly TRBD1 on 6 matching bases. Germline values: CDR1 SGHVS, CDR2 FQNEAQ. The CDR3 length is 15 residues. The CDR3 region has the DNA TGTGCCAGCAGCCTAGCCAGGGGTGGGTCCTACGAGCAGTACTTC. This codes for CASSLARGGSYEQYF.

This chain uses TRBV30 with TRBJ2-3, with D unclear. V was shortened by 3 bases and J by 6 bases, with 13 bases between the two germline ends. The CDR3 spans 13 residues. Germline V lookup: CDR1 GTSNPN, CDR2 SVGIG (reference sequence). The CDR3 DNA reads as TGTGCCTGGAGCATCGCCTGGGCCGATACGCAGTATTTT. It codes for CAWSIAWADTQYF.

V and J are TRBV28 and TRBJ2-6; TRBD2 matches at 10 bases. Per germline, CDR1 MDHEN and CDR2 SYDVKM. Trimming took 5 bases from V and 2 from J; bases not matched to a gene: 6. This CDR3 region has 17 residues. CDR3: CASSLPGLATGANVLTF. In DNA form, the CDR3 reads TGTGCCAGCAGTCTTCCGGGACTAGCGACTGGGGCCAACGTCCTGACTTTC.

The rearrangement joins TRBV6-5 to TRBJ2-7, with 9 bases identical to TRBD1. Germline loops: CDR1 MNHEY, CDR2 SVGAGI. V gave up 0 bases and J gave up 7 bases; unmatched junction bases: 7. CDR3 length equals 15 residues. CDR3 sequence: CASSYSVGQGREQYF. The CDR3 bases are TGTGCCAGCAGTTACTCTGTAGGACAGGGGAGGGAGCAGTACTTC.

V usage is TRBV29-1 and J usage is TRBJ2-1; TRBD1 aligns across 8 bases. Germline-derived CDR1 and CDR2 are SQVTM and ANQGSEA. The CDR3 extends over 14 amino acids. The J segment lost 6 bases and the V segment lost 4 bases, leaving 8 bases of the junction unmatched. The CDR3 DNA is TGCAGCGTTGCCGGTGCCACAGGGGGCAATGAGCAGTTCTTC. Translating it yields CSVAGATGGNEQFF.

The V gene is TRBV10-3, the J gene TRBJ2-1, with D tentatively TRBD1 (7 bases). V was cut by 5 bases and J by 2 bases, with 13 bases left in between. CDR1 and CDR2 from the germline V gene are ENHRY and SYGVKD. The CDR3 extends over 15 amino acids. Here the CDR3 reads CAISSQGGPYNEQFF. The CDR3 DNA sequence: TGTGCCATCAGTTCTCAGGGGGGTCCCTACAATGAGCAGTTCTTC.

V usage is TRBV5-6 and J usage is TRBJ2-1; 11 bases agree with TRBD2. V dropped 2 bases and J dropped 4; count of bases not matched to a gene: 5. The CDR3 runs 16 residues. Germline V lookup: CDR1 SGHDT, CDR2 YYEEEE. DNA for the CDR3: TGTGCCAGCAGCTTTGGGACTAGCGGAACTTACAATGAGCAGTTCTTC. This codes for CASSFGTSGTYNEQFF.

The chain joins TRBV9 to TRBJ1-4, with unresolved D. The CDR3 consists of 14 residues. V lost 0 bases and J 3 bases, leaving 6 bases between the germline ends. The germline CDR1 and CDR2 sequences are SGDLS and YYNGEE. Here the CDR3 reads CASSVGASNEKLFF. The CDR3 bases are TGTGCCAGCAGCGTAGGGGCGTCTAATGAAAAACTGTTTTTT.

The V gene is TRBV9, the J gene TRBJ2-3; 12 nucleotides line up with TRBD1. Germline V CDR1 and CDR2: SGDLS, YYNGEE. The V gene end was trimmed by 4 bases and the J gene end by 6 bases; junction bases not matched to a gene: 6. The CDR3 is made up of 15 amino acids. The CDR3 spells CASSPGQGAPDTQYF. Here the CDR3 DNA reads TGTGCCAGCAGCCCGGGACAGGGGGCGCCGGATACGCAGTATTTT.

The V and J genes are TRBV11-2 and TRBJ1-4, with D possibly being TRBD1 (6 bases). The CDR3 runs to 14 residues. V was shortened by 6 bases and J by 5 bases, with 13 bases between the two germline ends. Looked up from germline, CDR1 is SGHAT and CDR2 is FQNNGV. CDR3 protein: CASSRDIWNEKLFF. The CDR3 DNA reads as TGTGCCAGCAGTCGGGACATCTGGAATGAAAAACTGTTTTTT.

The gene calls are TRBV28 and TRBJ2-5; 7 bases fit TRBD2. CDR3 size: 15 residues. V shed 2 bases, J shed 5 bases, and the junction held 8 bases outside the gene matches. CDR1 is MDHEN and CDR2 is SYDVKM in the germline V gene. CDR3 DNA: TGTGCCAGCAGTTTAAATGCGGGGGTCTACGAGACCCAGTACTTC. It yields the protein CASSLNAGVYETQYF.

The DNA for the CDR3 is TGCAGTGCTAGTGGAGGTTACGAGCAGTACTTC. Its protein product is CSASGGYEQYF. The V gene is TRBV20-1, the J gene TRBJ2-7, with a tentative D call TRBD2 (5 bases). Germline CDR1 and CDR2: DFQATT and SNEGSKA (reference sequence). V was trimmed by 3 bases and J by 4 bases, leaving 7 bases between them. This CDR3 is built from 11 residues.

This clone was picked up a small number of times. CDR3 coding DNA: TGTGCCAGCAGCGCCGACAGGTTGACCTACAATGAGCAGTTCTTC. Encoded protein: CASSADRLTYNEQFF. This chain uses TRBV7-9 with TRBJ2-1; D might be TRBD1 (6 bases). This CDR3 region has 15 residues. The ends were cut back, 5 bases at V and 2 bases at J, with 13 bases in the middle. From germline, CDR1 is SEHNR and CDR2 FQNEAQ (reference sequence). Full variable domain (missing parts from reference TRBV7-9 and TRBJ2-1): DTGVSQNPRHKITKRGQNVTFRCDPISEHNRLYWYRQTLGQGPEFLTYFQNEAQLEKSRLLSDRFSAERPKGSFSTLEIQRTEQGDSAMYLCASSADRLTYNEQFFGPGTRLTVL.

This clone was seen a few times. The sample has other DNA sequences that encode this CDR3 too. The chain employs TRBV7-9 and TRBJ1-1; D might be TRBD1 (6 bases). The CDR3 is made up of 14 amino acids. The ends were cut back, 5 bases at V and 0 bases at J, with 10 bases in the middle. In germline, CDR1 is SEHNR, CDR2 FQNEAQ (reference sequence). The CDR3 reads CASSLGQMNTEAFF. In DNA, the CDR3 is TGTGCCAGCAGCCTAGGACAGATGAACACTGAAGCTTTCTTT.

The chain uses TRBV5-4 and TRBJ2-3; TRBD2 agrees at 10 bases. The germline gives CDR1 SGHNT, CDR2 YYREEE (reference sequence). This CDR3 is 14 amino acids long. V shed 1 base, J shed 6 bases, and the junction held 2 bases outside the gene matches. CDR3 sequence reads: CASSLPSGSDTQYF. The CDR3 DNA reads TGTGCCAGCAGCTTGCCTAGCGGGAGTGATACGCAGTATTTT.

This clone turned up a few times. V usage is TRBV16 and J usage is TRBJ2-3; no clear D. V lost 0 bases and J 0 bases, leaving 4 bases between the germline ends. This CDR3 has 14 residues. Germline-derived CDR1 and CDR2 are KGHSY and FQNENV. The CDR3 coding sequence is TGTGCCAGCAGCCAATCGAGGAGCACAGATACGCAGTATTTT. Amino acids: CASSQSRSTDTQYF.

This clone was counted a few times. The rearrangement joins TRBV6-5 to TRBJ2-7; D unresolved. The CDR3 consists of 16 residues. Per the germline V gene, CDR1 is MNHEY and CDR2 is SVGAGI. V dropped 0 bases and J dropped 4 bases, with 16 bases sitting between them. CDR3 bases: TGTGCCAGCAGTTACTCGTGGCGGATCGTCGCGTACGAGCAGTACTTC. Translated: CASSYSWRIVAYEQYF.

The chain joins TRBV4-3 to TRBJ1-3; no definite D call. Germline V CDR1 and CDR2: LGHNA, YSLEER. Trimming removed 3 bases from V and 0 bases from J, with 6 bases in between. The CDR3 is 14 residues long. CDR3 loop: CASSQMSSGNTIYF. CDR3 bases: TGCGCCAGCAGCCAGATGAGCTCTGGAAACACCATATATTTT.

The genes are TRBV7-9 and TRBJ2-3, with 10 bases lining up with TRBD1. The V and J ends lost 3 bases and 0 bases, in that order; junction bases with no gene match: 3. This CDR3 is built from 16 residues. Germline CDR1 SEHNR, CDR2 FQNEAQ (reference sequence). The CDR3 region is CASSFRQGASTDTQYF. In DNA, the CDR3 is TGTGCCAGCAGCTTTAGACAGGGGGCTAGCACAGATACGCAGTATTTT. Full variable domain (rest looked up from reference TRBV7-9 and TRBJ2-3): DTGVSQNPRHKITKRGQNVTFRCDPISEHNRLYWYRQTLGQGPEFLTYFQNEAQLEKSRLLSDRFSAERPKGSFSTLEIQRTEQGDSAMYLCASSFRQGASTDTQYFGPGTRLTVL.